The 26 T cell receptor beta chains below all came from one sample that was sequenced in a study of early T cells in non-severe SARS-CoV-2 infection. TCRdb called the 5' RACE reads again in MiXCR, with one record for every CDR3 protein. The sample lists around 26,000 distinct CDR3 sequences, around 4.5% occurring once. The sample was whole blood. The receptors originated from an adult who was a healthcare worker with PCR-confirmed SARS-CoV-2 infection or an uninfected control (not recorded which).

This clonotype was counted a few times. The chain couples TRBV7-2 to TRBJ2-2; 11 bases are a match to TRBD2. The CDR3 is 16 residues long. Germline V gives CDR1 SGHTA, CDR2 FQGNSA. V was pared by 5 bases and J by 7 bases, with 9 bases of the junction left unmatched. CDR3 residues: CASSQLAGGNGGELFF. The DNA for the CDR3 is TGTGCCAGCAGCCAGCTAGCGGGAGGAAACGGCGGGGAGCTGTTTTTT.

The chain has TRBV7-6 and TRBJ2-3; a weak D match, TRBD2 (6 bases). Germline CDR1 reads SGHVS; CDR2 reads FNYEAQ. This CDR3 comprises 15 residues. The V and J ends lost 8 bases and 2 bases respectively, with 17 bases between them. CDR3: CASSPRDSHTDTQYF. The CDR3 DNA is TGTGCCAGCTCCCCCCGGGACTCCCACACAGATACGCAGTATTTT.

This clonotype was recorded at least ten times. The CDR3 protein is CASRRQGMNTEAFF. Here the CDR3 DNA reads TGTGCCAGCAGACGACAGGGGATGAACACTGAAGCTTTCTTT. The chain joins TRBV6-2 or TRBV6-3 to TRBJ1-1; TRBD1 matches at 8 bases. The germline gives CDR1 MNHEY, CDR2 SVGEGT. This CDR3 comprises 14 residues. V lost 6 bases and J lost 0; bases outside the gene matches: 3.

This clonotype was seen repeatedly, ten times or more. The chain links TRBV27 to TRBJ2-3; no firm D call. This CDR3 contains 16 residues. Germline V CDR1 and CDR2: MNHEY, SMNVEV (reference sequence). With 3 bases removed from V and 5 bases from J, the gap between germline ends came to 18 bases. The CDR3 protein is CASSFPKPTPEDTQYF. The CDR3 nucleotides read TGTGCCAGCAGTTTCCCCAAACCCACGCCCGAAGATACGCAGTATTTT.

This clonotype was seen many times. The rearrangement links TRBV27 to TRBJ2-2; TRBD1 matches at 9 bases. The CDR3 runs to 15 residues. Germline trimming cut 5 bases from V and 5 bases from J; bases unmatched to any gene: 6. The germline V gene encodes CDR1 MNHEY and CDR2 SMNVEV (reference sequence). The CDR3 is CASSPGTGRTGELFF. The CDR3 bases are TGTGCCAGCAGTCCAGGGACAGGGAGGACCGGGGAGCTGTTTTTT.

This clonotype was counted ten times or more. The V and J genes are TRBV6-1 and TRBJ2-7; 10 bases align to TRBD2. With 8 bases clipped from V and 5 bases from J, the junction kept 12 bases outside the gene matches. The CDR3 is 15 residues long. Germline CDR1 is MNHNS and CDR2 is SASEGT. CDR3 sequence (DNA): TGTGCCAGCCGAAGTCACCTAGCGGGAGACCACGAGCAGTACTTC. The encoded protein is CASRSHLAGDHEQYF.

This clonotype has a count of ten or more. The J gene is TRBJ2-7, the V gene TRBV12-3 or TRBV12-4; a weak D match, TRBD1 (6 bases). CDR3 length: 16 residues. Between the trimmed V and J ends, which lost 5 bases and 1 base, there was a span of 18 bases. The CDR3 region is CASSPGARVGSYEQYF. DNA of the CDR3: TGTGCCAGCAGTCCAGGGGCCAGGGTTGGGTCCTACGAGCAGTACTTC.

J is TRBJ1-1 and V is TRBV6-5, with a weak D call TRBD1 (6 bases). The V end was cut by 4 bases, the J end by 6 bases, with 12 bases between. From germline, CDR1 is MNHEY and CDR2 SVGAGI. The length of the CDR3 is 13 residues. The CDR3 sequence is CASSFQGSAEAFF. The DNA of the CDR3 is TGTGCCAGCAGTTTCCAGGGGAGCGCTGAAGCTTTCTTT.

This sequence joins TRBV12-3 or TRBV12-4 and TRBJ1-1; D might be TRBD1 (5 bases). V was pared by 4 bases and J by 1 base, with 7 bases between. The CDR3 totals 13 residues. As DNA, the CDR3 is TGTGCCAGCAGTTCGGGGCGGAACACTGAAGCTTTCTTT. Translated: CASSSGRNTEAFF.

This clonotype has at least ten counts. This chain joins TRBV7-3 and TRBJ2-1, with D possibly matching TRBD1 (6 bases). The CDR3 has 16 residues. CDR1 is SGHTA and CDR2 is FQGTGA in the germline V gene. Between the trimmed V and J ends, which lost 1 base and 5 bases, there was a span of 15 bases. Here the CDR3 reads CASSLMGPRDNNEQFF. CDR3 nucleotides: TGTGCCAGCAGCTTAATGGGTCCCCGGGACAACAATGAGCAGTTCTTC.

The chain has TRBV5-5 and TRBJ1-6; 7 nucleotides agree with TRBD1. CDR1 SGHKS and CDR2 YYEKEE come from the germline V gene (reference sequence). V trimming: 4 bases; J trimming: 0 bases; junction bases outside the gene matches: 4. The CDR3 covers 16 residues. CDR3 protein: CASSRDSSSYNSPLHF. Written as DNA, the CDR3 is TGTGCCAGCAGCCGGGACAGTAGCTCCTATAATTCACCCCTCCACTTT.

This clonotype ranks as medium-sized (0.01 to 0.1%). The chain uses TRBV5-6 and TRBJ2-3; 15 nucleotides agree with TRBD2. With 4 bases clipped from V and 2 bases from J, the junction kept 5 bases outside the gene matches. This CDR3 spans 17 amino acids. Germline loops: CDR1 SGHDT, CDR2 YYEEEE. The CDR3 DNA is TGTGCCAGCAGCCTGGGACTAGCGGGGGGCCTCACAGATACGCAGTATTTT. It is translated as CASSLGLAGGLTDTQYF.

This clonotype was observed a handful of times. This chain connects TRBV9 to TRBJ1-6; 9 bases agree with TRBD1. The J segment lost 7 bases and the V segment lost 7 bases, leaving 6 bases of the junction unmatched. The germline CDR1 and CDR2 sequences are SGDLS and YYNGEE. The CDR3 totals 14 residues. CDR3 in DNA: TGTGCCAGCCAGCCCGGGACAGGGAATTCACCCCTCCACTTT. Protein: CASQPGTGNSPLHF.

This clonotype showed up many times. This chain connects TRBV13 to TRBJ2-5; D gene uncertain. The CDR3 is 15 amino acids. CDR1 and CDR2 from the germline V gene are PRHDT and FYEKMQ (reference sequence). Deletions cut 5 bases from V and 5 bases from J, with 18 bases between. The CDR3 loop reads CASSPSLGLGETQYF. Written as DNA, the CDR3 is TGTGCCAGCAGCCCTAGTTTAGGGCTAGGGGAGACCCAGTACTTC.

This clonotype was picked up many times. The genes are TRBV5-1 and TRBJ2-3, with D perhaps TRBD2 (6 bases). CDR1 SGHRS and CDR2 YFSETQ come from the germline V gene. The V gene lost 3 bases and the J gene lost 2 bases, with 16 bases spanning the gap. The CDR3 has 16 residues. CDR3 amino acids: CASSYEVVADTDTQYF. DNA for the CDR3: TGCGCCAGCAGCTATGAGGTGGTAGCGGACACAGATACGCAGTATTTT. Supplemented by reference TRBV5-1 and TRBJ2-3, the full variable domain reads KAGVTQTPRYLIKTRGQQVTLSCSPISGHRSVSWYQQTPGQGLQFLFEYFSETQRNKGNFPGRFSGRQFSNSRSEMNVSTLELGDSALYLCASSYEVVADTDTQYFGPGTRLTVL.

This clonotype was recorded many times. For the CDR3, the DNA is TGCGCCAGCAGCCTGGACGTTAACTATGGCTACACCTTC. Protein: CASSLDVNYGYTF. V is TRBV4-1 and J is TRBJ1-2, with unresolved D. This CDR3 region has 13 residues. CDR1 and CDR2 (germline): MGHRA, YSYEKL. Trimming removed 4 bases at V and 1 base at J, with 7 bases between.

This clonotype has ten or more counts. J is TRBJ1-2 and V is TRBV4-1; 9 bases are shared with TRBD1. The CDR3 totals 13 residues. Germline CDR1 is MGHRA and CDR2 is YSYEKL. Trimming took 3 bases from V and 7 from J; bases not matched to a gene: 3. Written as DNA, the CDR3 is TGCGCCAGCAGCCACACAGGGGGCGGTGGCTACACCTTC. Amino acids: CASSHTGGGGYTF.

This clonotype was seen ten or more times. The J gene is TRBJ2-4, the V gene TRBV4-1; 12 positions agree with TRBD1. The ends lost 3 bases at V and 8 bases at J; junction bases unmatched: 5. The CDR3 totals 15 residues. The germline V gene encodes CDR1 MGHRA and CDR2 YSYEKL. DNA of the CDR3: TGCGCCAGCAGCCAGGGGACAGGGGGCGTCTACATTCAGTACTTC. Its protein product is CASSQGTGGVYIQYF.

This clonotype has ten or more counts. The chain is built from TRBV15 and TRBJ2-7; a possible D gene is TRBD1 (6 bases). This CDR3 region has 15 residues. V was shortened by 1 base and J by 3 bases, with 13 bases between the two germline ends. Germline V lookup: CDR1 LNHNV, CDR2 YYDKDF (reference sequence). CDR3: CATSRGRGGLYEQYF. As DNA, the CDR3 is TGTGCCACCAGCAGAGGCAGGGGCGGTCTCTACGAGCAGTACTTC.

This clonotype was observed at least ten times. This chain links TRBV5-6 with TRBJ1-4; D not resolved. The germline V and J ends were trimmed by 1 base and 3 bases, with 10 bases remaining between them. Germline V lookup: CDR1 SGHDT, CDR2 YYEEEE. The CDR3 is 15 residues long. The CDR3 sequence is CASSLRILANEKLFF. The CDR3 DNA sequence: TGTGCCAGCAGCTTGCGGATCCTTGCTAATGAAAAACTGTTTTTT.

This clonotype came up many times. The chain combines TRBV29-1 with TRBJ1-1; unclear D gene. The CDR3 has 11 residues. Trimming cost V 4 bases and J 0 bases, with 3 bases left between them. Germline V gives CDR1 SQVTM, CDR2 ANQGSEA. The CDR3 coding sequence is TGCAGCGTTGCCTTGAACACTGAAGCTTTCTTT. Protein product: CSVALNTEAFF.

This clonotype occurred many times. At one boundary the junction diverges from the germline segment, which might be a read error. The V gene is TRBV7-2, the J gene TRBJ1-5; D possibly corresponds to TRBD1 (5 bases). Per the germline V gene, CDR1 is SGHTA and CDR2 is FQGNSA. The CDR3 has 16 amino acids. DNA for the CDR3: TGTGCCAGCAGCCGAAATGGGGGAGTTGGCAATCACCCCCAGCATTTT. The encoded protein is CASSRNGGVGNHPQHF.

This clonotype was recorded many times. The gene calls are TRBV30 and TRBJ1-5; D perhaps matches TRBD1 (5 bases). The CDR3 spans 13 residues. From germline, CDR1 is GTSNPN and CDR2 SVGIG (reference sequence). V was shortened by 4 bases and J by 4 bases, with 11 bases between the two germline ends. The CDR3 DNA is TGTGCCTGGACCTTGGACATTAATCAGCCCCAGCATTTT. Translation: CAWTLDINQPQHF.

This clonotype was seen ten or more times. The V call is TRBV5-1, the J call TRBJ1-4; 7 nucleotides align to TRBD1. CDR1 is SGHRS, CDR2 YFSETQ, per germline. V dropped 3 bases and J dropped 5; count of bases not matched to a gene: 4. The CDR3 runs 14 residues. CDR3 sequence reads: CASSSYRGNEKLFF. Written as DNA, the CDR3 is TGCGCCAGCAGCTCCTACAGGGGAAATGAAAAACTGTTTTTT. The full variable domain, rest sourced from reference TRBV5-1 and TRBJ1-4, is KAGVTQTPRYLIKTRGQQVTLSCSPISGHRSVSWYQQTPGQGLQFLFEYFSETQRNKGNFPGRFSGRQFSNSRSEMNVSTLELGDSALYLCASSSYRGNEKLFFGSGTQLSVL.

In its sample, this clonotype was seen many times. The chain joins TRBV27 to TRBJ2-7; D unresolved. Germline V gene lookup returns CDR1 MNHEY and CDR2 SMNVEV (reference sequence). Trimming took off 0 bases at V and 3 bases at J, with 6 bases between the two ends. The length of the CDR3 is 13 residues. The chain's CDR3 is CASSLSVNYEQYF. The CDR3 nucleotides are TGTGCCAGCAGTTTATCAGTAAACTACGAGCAGTACTTC.

This clonotype has at least ten counts. This rearrangement joins TRBV7-2 to TRBJ2-2, with 10 nucleotides matching TRBD2. The V and J ends lost 3 bases and 6 bases, in that order; junction bases with no gene match: 4. CDR1 is SGHTA and CDR2 is FQGNSA in the germline V gene. There are 15 residues in the CDR3. CDR3 bases: TGTGCCAGCAGCTTTTCGACTAGCGGGTCCGGGGAGCTGTTTTTT. As protein: CASSFSTSGSGELFF.